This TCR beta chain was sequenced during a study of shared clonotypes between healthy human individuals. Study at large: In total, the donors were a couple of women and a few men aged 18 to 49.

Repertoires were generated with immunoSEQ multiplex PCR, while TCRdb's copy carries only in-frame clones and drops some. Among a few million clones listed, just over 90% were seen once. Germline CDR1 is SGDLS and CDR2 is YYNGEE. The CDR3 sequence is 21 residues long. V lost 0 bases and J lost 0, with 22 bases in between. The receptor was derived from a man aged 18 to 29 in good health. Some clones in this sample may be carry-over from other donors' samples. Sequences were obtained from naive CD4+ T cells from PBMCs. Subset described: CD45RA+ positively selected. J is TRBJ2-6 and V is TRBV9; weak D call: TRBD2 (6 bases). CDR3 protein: CASSVGAGYSGFYSGANVLTF. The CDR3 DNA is TGTGCCAGCAGCGTAGGAGCGGGTTACTCGGGCTTTTACTCTGGGGCCAACGTCCTGACTTTC.